These 11 T cell receptor beta chains share one sample of origin, sequenced in a study of blood T cell repertoires in COVID-19. The assay was immunoSEQ multiplex PCR, and TCRdb's table has in-frame clones only and misses some. The sample contains roughly 190,000 clones, 85% to 90% of which appear only once. Sequencing input: peripheral blood. Receptors originate from a man younger than 35 with active or convalescent COVID-19.

V gene TRBV7-9 combines with J gene TRBJ2-6; D unresolved. The CDR3 is made up of 17 amino acids. The V gene lost 3 bases and the J gene lost 0 bases, with 12 bases spanning the gap. The germline gives CDR1 SEHNR, CDR2 FQNEAQ (reference sequence). This chain's CDR3 is CASSFETSSSGANVLTF. The CDR3 DNA is TGTGCCAGCAGCTTCGAGACATCCTCCTCTGGGGCCAACGTCCTGACTTTC. Using reference TRBV7-9 and TRBJ2-6 for the parts outside the CDR3, the full variable domain is DTGVSQNPRHKITKRGQNVTFRCDPISEHNRLYWYRQTLGQGPEFLTYFQNEAQLEKSRLLSDRFSAERPKGSFSTLEIQRTEQGDSAMYLCASSFETSSSGANVLTFGAGSRLTVL.

This clone was observed a few times. The chain recombines TRBV7-2 with TRBJ1-1; no firm D call. V dropped 2 bases and J dropped 5 bases, with 12 bases sitting between them. CDR3 length: 14 residues. The germline CDR1 and CDR2 sequences are SGHTA and FQGNSA. CDR3 loop: CASSLLGFETEAFF. The CDR3 DNA follows: TGTGCCAGCAGCTTATTGGGCTTCGAGACTGAAGCTTTCTTT.

This chain uses TRBV7-6 with TRBJ2-3; D may be TRBD2 (7 bases). CDR1 is SGHVS and CDR2 is FNYEAQ in the germline V gene. The V end lost 1 base, the J end lost 3 bases, and 11 bases lay between the germline ends. This CDR3 has 15 residues. The CDR3: CASSLVGGATDTQYF. The CDR3 DNA reads TGTGCCAGCAGCTTAGTGGGGGGGGCGACAGATACGCAGTATTTT.

The V and J genes are TRBV3-1 (or the pseudogene TRBV3-2) and TRBJ2-2; the match to TRBD1 covers 9 bases. Trimming at V came to 5 bases and at J to 5 bases, leaving 6 bases not matched to a gene. The CDR3 has 15 amino acids. The germline V gene encodes CDR1 LGHDT and CDR2 YNNKEL (reference sequence). The CDR3 nucleotides are TGTGCCAGCAGCTTCCTGACAGGGGGGACCGGGGAGCTGTTTTTT. Encoded protein: CASSFLTGGTGELFF.

CDR3 DNA: TGTGCCAGCAGTCTGGGACTAGCGGGAGTCTACGAGCAGTACTTC. Translation: CASSLGLAGVYEQYF. This chain joins TRBV27 and TRBJ2-7; 14 bases fit TRBD2. CDR1 is MNHEY and CDR2 is SMNVEV in the germline V gene (reference sequence). The CDR3 runs to 15 residues. J lost 3 bases, V lost 5 bases, and 3 bases had no gene match.

The genes are TRBV19 and TRBJ2-3, with D tentatively TRBD2 (5 bases). The CDR3 is 14 residues long. Germline V lookup: CDR1 LNHDA, CDR2 SQIVND (reference sequence). V was pared by 3 bases and J by 1 base, with 8 bases between. The CDR3 is CASSIFGGTDTQYF. The DNA of the CDR3 is TGTGCCAGTAGTATTTTCGGGGGCACAGATACGCAGTATTTT. Combining the CDR3 with reference TRBV19 and TRBJ2-3 gives the whole variable domain DGGITQSPKYLFRKEGQNVTLSCEQNLNHDAMYWYRQDPGQGLRLIYYSQIVNDFQKGDIAEGYSVSREKKESFPLTVTSAQKNPTAFYLCASSIFGGTDTQYFGPGTRLTVL.

This chain uses TRBV27 with TRBJ1-6; D unclear. This CDR3 has 15 amino acids. The V and J ends lost 5 bases and 7 bases respectively, with 15 bases between them. Germline loops: CDR1 MNHEY, CDR2 SMNVEV (reference sequence). The CDR3 coding sequence is TGTGCCAGCAGTCCGCTCGGGGTAGGAAATTCACCCCTCCACTTT. Translation gives CASSPLGVGNSPLHF.

This rearrangement joins TRBV18 to TRBJ2-2; 9 nucleotides line up with TRBD1. The germline gives CDR1 KGHSH, CDR2 LQKENI. The J segment lost 3 bases and the V segment lost 1 base, leaving 3 bases of the junction unmatched. The CDR3 is 16 residues long. CDR3 protein: CASSPLGQGYTGELFF. The DNA of the CDR3 is TGTGCCAGCTCACCACTGGGACAGGGATACACCGGGGAGCTGTTTTTT.

The chain joins TRBV5-1 to TRBJ2-3; 7 bases are a match to TRBD2. Germline V gives CDR1 SGHRS, CDR2 YFSETQ. J lost 2 bases, V lost 4 bases, and 7 bases had no gene match. CDR3 size: 15 residues. The CDR3 bases are TGCGCCAGCAGCCCGACAAAGCGGGACACAGATACGCAGTATTTT. Its protein product is CASSPTKRDTDTQYF.

This chain connects TRBV3-1 (or the pseudogene TRBV3-2) to TRBJ1-2; D ambiguous. V dropped 2 bases and J dropped 2 bases, with 9 bases sitting between them. The V gene's germline CDR1 is LGHDT and CDR2 YNNKEL (reference sequence). CDR3 length: 14 amino acids. Written as DNA, the CDR3 is TGTGCCAGCAGCCAAATCCGGGAGAACTATGGCTACACCTTC. This sequence encodes CASSQIRENYGYTF.

The chain is built from TRBV6-6 and TRBJ1-2; D may be TRBD1 (6 bases). V was trimmed by 5 bases and J by 5 bases, leaving 12 bases between them. Looked up from germline, CDR1 is MNHNY and CDR2 is SVGAGI (reference sequence). The CDR3 runs to 13 residues. CDR3: CASSVTGSYGYTF. DNA of the CDR3: TGTGCCAGCAGTGTAACAGGGAGTTATGGCTACACCTTC.